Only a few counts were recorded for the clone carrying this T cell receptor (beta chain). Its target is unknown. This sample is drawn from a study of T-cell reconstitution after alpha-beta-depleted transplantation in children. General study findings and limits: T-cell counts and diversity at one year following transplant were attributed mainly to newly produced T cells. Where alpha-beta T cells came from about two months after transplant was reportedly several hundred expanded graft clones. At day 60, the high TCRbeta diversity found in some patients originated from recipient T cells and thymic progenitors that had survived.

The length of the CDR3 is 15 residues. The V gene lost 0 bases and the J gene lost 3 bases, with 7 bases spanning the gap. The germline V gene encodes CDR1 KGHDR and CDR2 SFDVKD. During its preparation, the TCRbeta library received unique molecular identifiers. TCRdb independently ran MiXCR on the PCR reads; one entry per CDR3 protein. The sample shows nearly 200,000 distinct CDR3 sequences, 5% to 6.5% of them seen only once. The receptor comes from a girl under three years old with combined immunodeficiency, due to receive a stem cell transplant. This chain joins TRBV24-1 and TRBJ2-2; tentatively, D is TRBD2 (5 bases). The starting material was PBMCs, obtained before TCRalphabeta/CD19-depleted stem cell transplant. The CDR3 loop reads CATSDLRRDTGELFF. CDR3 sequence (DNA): TGTGCCACCAGTGATTTGAGGCGGGACACCGGGGAGCTGTTTTTT.